These 21 T cell receptor beta chains were sequenced from one sample in a study of response to subunit inactivated influenza vaccine. In TCRdb, the RT-PCR reads were re-called with MiXCR into one record per CDR3 protein. Among about 700,000 distinct CDR3 sequences listed, more than 11% were seen once. Sequencing was performed on PBMCs from blood, taken roughly 2 weeks before vaccination. Receptors originate from a man aged 50 to 59 who received an inactivated influenza vaccine.

The table lists this clonotype with a few counts. V is TRBV28 and J is TRBJ2-5, with D perhaps TRBD2 (5 bases). Between the trimmed V and J ends, which lost 2 bases and 5 bases, there was a span of 12 bases. This CDR3 has 14 residues. Germline V gene lookup returns CDR1 MDHEN and CDR2 SYDVKM. The DNA of the CDR3 is TGTGCCAGCAGTTTACTTTTCCCGGGGGAGACCCAGTACTTC. It encodes CASSLLFPGETQYF.

This clonotype was detected many times. The gene calls are TRBV7-9 and TRBJ2-1, with 15 bases matching TRBD2. The germline V gene encodes CDR1 SEHNR and CDR2 FQNEAQ (reference sequence). This CDR3 is 16 amino acids long. V was pared by 3 bases and J by 6 bases, with 3 bases of the junction left unmatched. Here the CDR3 reads CASSFPGLAGGNEQFF. CDR3 DNA sequence: TGTGCCAGCAGCTTTCCGGGACTAGCGGGAGGCAATGAGCAGTTCTTC.

This clonotype appeared many times. This chain links TRBV7-6 with TRBJ2-3; 10 nucleotides line up with TRBD2. V was pared by 1 base and J by 5 bases, with 3 bases of the junction left unmatched. This CDR3 contains 15 residues. CDR1 is SGHVS, CDR2 FNYEAQ, per germline. CDR3 coding DNA: TGTGCCAGCAGCTTAGTTACTAGCGGGAAAGATACGCAGTATTTT. Its protein is CASSLVTSGKDTQYF.

This rearrangement joins TRBV6-5 to TRBJ2-7; 10 positions match TRBD2. J was trimmed by 9 bases and V by 0 bases; bases with no gene match: 8. The CDR3 runs to 15 residues. Germline CDR1 MNHEY, CDR2 SVGAGI. The chain's CDR3 is CASSYSSSGRAPQYF. Here the CDR3 DNA reads TGTGCCAGCAGTTACTCGTCCAGCGGGAGGGCCCCGCAGTACTTC.

J is TRBJ2-3 and V is TRBV6-2 or TRBV6-3, with no clear D. Deletions cut 4 bases from V and 4 bases from J, with 15 bases between. This CDR3 is 15 amino acids long. Germline CDR1 is MNHEY and CDR2 is SVGEGT. CDR3: CASSSTSSGADTQYF. For the CDR3, the DNA is TGTGCCAGCAGTTCCACATCGTCGGGCGCAGATACGCAGTATTTT.

A few counts support this clonotype. The chain couples TRBV7-2 to TRBJ2-3, with 11 bases fitting TRBD2. Germline-derived CDR1 and CDR2 are SGHTA and FQGNSA. After removal of 8 bases from V and 0 bases from J, the junction contained 10 bases not matched to a gene. This CDR3 has 17 residues. The CDR3 bases are TGTGCCAGCGGGGGGGCTAGCGGGAGGACTAGCACAGATACGCAGTATTTT. Translated: CASGGASGRTSTDTQYF.

This clonotype showed up just a few times. The chain has TRBV7-2 and TRBJ2-7; D gene ambiguous. Looked up from germline, CDR1 is SGHTA and CDR2 is FQGNSA. Between the trimmed V and J ends, which lost 0 bases and 2 bases, there was a span of 8 bases. There are 14 residues in the CDR3. DNA for the CDR3: TGTGCCAGCAGCTTAGCGTACACCGCCTACGAGCAGTACTTC. It is translated as CASSLAYTAYEQYF.

This clonotype has only a few counts. This chain uses TRBV4-2 with TRBJ1-2; unclear D gene. This CDR3 spans 14 amino acids. Trimming cost V 0 bases and J 5 bases, with 10 bases left between them. CDR1 is LGHNA and CDR2 is YNFKEQ in the germline V gene. CDR3 coding DNA: TGTGCCAGCAGCCAAGAGGACCAAATTTATGGCTACACCTTC. Its translation: CASSQEDQIYGYTF.

This clonotype was found a few times. The J gene is TRBJ2-2, the V gene TRBV4-1, with 7 positions matching TRBD2. Germline loops: CDR1 MGHRA, CDR2 YSYEKL. Germline trimming cut 8 bases from V and 0 bases from J; bases unmatched to any gene: 6. The CDR3 loop spans 15 amino acids. The CDR3 DNA sequence: TGCGCCAGCGGCGCGGGGGTCGCGAACACCGGGGAGCTGTTTTTT. This gives the protein CASGAGVANTGELFF.

The V gene is TRBV7-6, the J gene TRBJ2-3, with a tentative D call TRBD2 (6 bases). The CDR3 loop spans 17 amino acids. V lost 5 bases, J lost 9 bases, and 27 bases lay in between. CDR1 SGHVS and CDR2 FNYEAQ come from the germline V gene. CDR3 sequence reads: CASSAWPGSTPANTQYF. As DNA, the CDR3 is TGTGCCAGCAGCGCATGGCCCGGGAGCACCCCCGCTAACACGCAGTATTTT.

This clonotype was detected a few times. The gene calls are TRBV21-1 and TRBJ2-1; TRBD2 is the table's D call and was not checked against the DNA. TRBV21-1 is a pseudogene locus. The CDR3 is 18 residues long. The CDR3 spells CASTARIRSELQYNEQFF. The CDR3 nucleotides read TGTGCCAGCACCGCAAGGATTCGATCGGAACTACAGTACAATGAGCAGTTCTTC.

The rearrangement joins TRBV4-2 to TRBJ2-3; 7 bases are a match to TRBD1. The CDR3 loop spans 13 amino acids. Looked up from germline, CDR1 is LGHNA and CDR2 is YNFKEQ. J lost 5 bases, V lost 3 bases, and 2 bases had no gene match. Here the CDR3 DNA reads TGTGCCAGCAGCCAGGACAGGAGAGATACGCAGTATTTT. Its protein product is CASSQDRRDTQYF.

This clonotype was seen more than once but under ten times. The chain links TRBV27 to TRBJ2-2, with D perhaps TRBD1 or TRBD2 (7 bases each). Trimming stripped 6 bases from V and 3 bases from J, with 17 bases between. This CDR3 is 16 amino acids long. Per the germline V gene, CDR1 is MNHEY and CDR2 is SMNVEV (reference sequence). The CDR3 reads CASSLDPGGDTGELFF. In DNA form, the CDR3 reads TGTGCCAGCAGCCTTGATCCAGGGGGGGACACCGGGGAGCTGTTTTTT.

This chain connects TRBV10-2 to TRBJ2-2; 7 bases are a match to TRBD1. Germline assignment: CDR1 WSHSY and CDR2 SAAADI. The CDR3 totals 16 residues. Germline trimming cut 7 bases from V and 5 bases from J; bases unmatched to any gene: 13. CDR3 sequence (DNA): TGCGCCAGCACCGGGCTGCACAGGGGAAAAACCGGGGAGCTGTTTTTT. Translating it yields CASTGLHRGKTGELFF.

J is TRBJ1-2 and V is TRBV20-1; TRBD1 aligns across 7 bases. The length of the CDR3 is 13 residues. Germline CDR1 is DFQATT and CDR2 is SNEGSKA (reference sequence). Trimming took 5 bases from V and 8 from J; bases not matched to a gene: 11. In DNA form, the CDR3 reads TGCAGTGCTCCTACCGGGACAGCGTCCGGCTACACCTTC. Translated, it gives CSAPTGTASGYTF.

In DNA form, the CDR3 reads TGCAGTGCTAGAGATTGGGGACAGGGGGCAGGTGGCTACACCTTC. This sequence encodes CSARDWGQGAGGYTF. The chain combines TRBV20-1 with TRBJ1-2; 12 bases fit TRBD1. The V segment lost 0 bases and the J segment 7 bases; nucleotides outside the gene matches: 6. The CDR3 length is 15 residues. Germline V lookup: CDR1 DFQATT, CDR2 SNEGSKA (reference sequence).

The chain is built from TRBV7-2 and TRBJ2-3; 10 bases match TRBD2. In germline, CDR1 is SGHTA, CDR2 FQGNSA. The CDR3 loop spans 15 amino acids. With V trimmed by 5 bases and J by 5 bases, 7 bases remained unmatched. CDR3 residues: CASSPTGTSVDTQYF. In nucleotides, the CDR3 is TGTGCCAGCAGCCCCACCGGGACTAGCGTAGATACGCAGTATTTT.

In DNA, the CDR3 is TGCAGTGCCCGTAGCGGTGCGCAAGAGACCCAGTACTTC. This encodes CSARSGAQETQYF. J is TRBJ2-5 and V is TRBV20-1; the D gene is possibly TRBD2 (6 bases). Trimming removed 6 bases from V and 2 bases from J, with 13 bases in between. This CDR3 is built from 13 residues. Germline V lookup: CDR1 DFQATT, CDR2 SNEGSKA (reference sequence).

This clonotype occurred a few times. The chain uses TRBV9 and TRBJ2-5; TRBD2 might be the D (7 bases). Germline CDR1 is SGDLS and CDR2 is YYNGEE. Deletions cut 0 bases from V and 5 bases from J, with 11 bases between. The length of the CDR3 is 14 residues. CDR3 loop: CASSVGGGAETQYF. Written as DNA, the CDR3 is TGTGCCAGCAGCGTAGGTGGGGGGGCCGAGACCCAGTACTTC.

The sample holds a few counts of this clonotype. The chain couples TRBV29-1 to TRBJ2-1; D might be TRBD2 (6 bases). Germline lookup yields CDR1 SQVTM and CDR2 ANQGSEA. This CDR3 has 14 residues. Deletions cut 6 bases from V and 0 bases from J, with 12 bases between. CDR3 bases: TGCAGCGTCGGAGGGTGGAGCTCCTACAATGAGCAGTTCTTC. Protein sequence: CSVGGWSSYNEQFF.

V gene TRBV7-9 combines with J gene TRBJ1-1, with 9 bases fitting TRBD1. With 1 base clipped from V and 6 bases from J, the junction kept 12 bases outside the gene matches. The CDR3 runs to 17 residues. The germline V gene has CDR1 SEHNR and CDR2 FQNEAQ (reference sequence). The DNA for the CDR3 is TGTGCCAGCAGCTTAGTGAAAAAACTCGGACAGGGGCCTGAAGCTTTCTTT. Translating gives CASSLVKKLGQGPEAFF. Complete variable domain (other parts from reference TRBV7-9 and TRBJ1-1): DTGVSQNPRHKITKRGQNVTFRCDPISEHNRLYWYRQTLGQGPEFLTYFQNEAQLEKSRLLSDRFSAERPKGSFSTLEIQRTEQGDSAMYLCASSLVKKLGQGPEAFFGQGTRLTVV.